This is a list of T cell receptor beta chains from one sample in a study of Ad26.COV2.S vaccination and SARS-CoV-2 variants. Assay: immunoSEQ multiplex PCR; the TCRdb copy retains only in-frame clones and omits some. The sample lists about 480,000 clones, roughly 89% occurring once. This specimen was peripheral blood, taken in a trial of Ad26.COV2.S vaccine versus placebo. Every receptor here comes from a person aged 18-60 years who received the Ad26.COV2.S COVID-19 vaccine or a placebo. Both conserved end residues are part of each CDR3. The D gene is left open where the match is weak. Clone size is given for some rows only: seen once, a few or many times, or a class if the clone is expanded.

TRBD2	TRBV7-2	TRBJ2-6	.	TGTGCCAGCAGCTCCTCTAGCGGGGCGATAGGTGGGGCCAACGTCCTGACTTTC	CASSSSSGAIGGANVLTF
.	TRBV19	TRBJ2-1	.	TGTGCCAGTAGTATAGGGGCCTCGCCAAGATACAATGAGCAGTTCTTC	CASSIGASPRYNEQFF
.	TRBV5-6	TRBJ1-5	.	TGTGCCAGCAGCCTATATAGCAATCAGCCCCAGCATTTT	CASSLYSNQPQHF
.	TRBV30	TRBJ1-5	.	TGTGCCTGGAGTCGGGCGAGCAATCAGCCCCAGCATTTT	CAWSRASNQPQHF
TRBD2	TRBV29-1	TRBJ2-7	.	TGCAGCGCCGTGACTAGCGGCTACGAGCAGTACTTC	CSAVTSGYEQYF
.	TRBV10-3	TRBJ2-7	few	TGTGCCATCAGTGAGTTCAGCGGAGACTACGAGCAGTACTTC	CAISEFSGDYEQYF
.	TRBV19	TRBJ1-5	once	TGTGCCAGTAGTATTCGGCATGGCAATCAGCCCCAGCATTTT	CASSIRHGNQPQHF
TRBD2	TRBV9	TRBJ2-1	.	TGTGCCAGCAGCGTACTAGCGGGCATAGATGAGCAGTTCTTC	CASSVLAGIDEQFF
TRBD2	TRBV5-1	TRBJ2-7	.	TGCGCCAGCAGCTTCGGGACTAGCATCTACGAGCAGTACTTC	CASSFGTSIYEQYF
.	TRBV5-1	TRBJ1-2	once	TGCGCCAGCAGCTGGGGCGGGGCAGACTATGGCTACACCTTC	CASSWGGADYGYTF
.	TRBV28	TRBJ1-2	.	TGTGCCAGCAGTTTTCAGATAAGGAGGGGCTACACCTTC	CASSFQIRRGYTF
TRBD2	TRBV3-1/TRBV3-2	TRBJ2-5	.	TGTGCCAGCAGCCAAGCCGATGGGGGACTAGCGGCGCAAGAGACCCAGTACTTC	CASSQADGGLAAQETQYF
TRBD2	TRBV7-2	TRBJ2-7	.	TGTGCCAGCAGCAACCGGCTAGCGGGATCCTACGAGCAGTACTTC	CASSNRLAGSYEQYF
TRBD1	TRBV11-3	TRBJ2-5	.	TGTGCCAGCAGCCCCGGGACAGGGGTGGGCCAAGAGACCCAGTACTTC	CASSPGTGVGQETQYF
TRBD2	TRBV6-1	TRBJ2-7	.	TGTGCCAGCAGTGCCAACCGGGCTAGCGGGAGCCTACTCTACGAGCAGTACTTC	CASSANRASGSLLYEQYF
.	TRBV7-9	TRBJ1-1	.	TGTGCCAGCAGGGCGCGTACAGGGAACGAAGCTTTCTTT	CASRARTGNEAFF
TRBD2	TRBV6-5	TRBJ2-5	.	TGTGCCAGCAGTCCGACTAGCGCGGTTGAGACCCAGTACTTC	CASSPTSAVETQYF
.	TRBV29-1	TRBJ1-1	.	TGCAGCGTTCATTACGGGACCCTCACTGAAGCTTTCTTT	CSVHYGTLTEAFF
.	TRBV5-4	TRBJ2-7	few	TGTGCCAGCAGCTTGGCGGGCTACAGCTCCTACGAGCAGTACTTC	CASSLAGYSSYEQYF
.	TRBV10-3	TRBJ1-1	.	TGTGCCATCAGAGGGCGGATGAACACTGAAGCTTTCTTT	CAIRGRMNTEAFF
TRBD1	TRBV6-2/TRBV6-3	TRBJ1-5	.	TGTGCCAGCAGTTTGGGGACAGGCCCCTCGGCATTT	CASSLGTGPSAF
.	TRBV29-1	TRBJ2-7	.	TGCAGCGCTGAGGAGACCGCTCCGGGCGAGCAGTACTTC	CSAEETAPGEQYF
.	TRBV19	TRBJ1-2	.	TGTGCCAGTAGCGGCGGCTCTAACTATGGCTACACCTTC	CASSGGSNYGYTF
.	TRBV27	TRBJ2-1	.	TGTGCCAGCAGTTTTCTATCGGCTAGGTCAAGATACAATGAGCAGTTCTTC	CASSFLSARSRYNEQFF
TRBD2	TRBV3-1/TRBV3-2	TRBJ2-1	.	TGTGCCAGCAGCTCTTCGGCTAGCGGGAGAGGTTATAATGAGCAGTTCTTC	CASSSSASGRGYNEQFF
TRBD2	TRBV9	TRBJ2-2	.	TGTGCCAGCAGCGACGGACTAGCGAGGGTCACCGGGGAGCTGTTTTTT	CASSDGLARVTGELFF
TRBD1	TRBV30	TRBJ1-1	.	TGTGCCTGGAGTCCGCGACAGGGTGAAGCTTTCTTT	CAWSPRQGEAFF
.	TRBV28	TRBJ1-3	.	TGTGCCAGCAGCCCCCTCGGACTGGGATACTCTGGAAACACCATATATTTT	CASSPLGLGYSGNTIYF
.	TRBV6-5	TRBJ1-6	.	TGTGCCAGCAGGGGTAGGGATAATTCACCCCTCCACTTT	CASRGRDNSPLHF
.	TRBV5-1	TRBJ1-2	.	TGCGCCAGCAGCTTGGGGAAGGACTATGGCTACACCTTC	CASSLGKDYGYTF
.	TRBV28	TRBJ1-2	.	TGTGCCAGCAGCACCTTGATACCTAACTATGGCTACACCTTC	CASSTLIPNYGYTF
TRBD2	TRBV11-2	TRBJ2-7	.	TGTGCCAGCAGCTTTGCCGCGGGAGGGCCCTACGAGCAGTACTTC	CASSFAAGGPYEQYF
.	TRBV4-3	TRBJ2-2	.	TGCGCCAGCAGCCAAGCGGGGACCACGGGGGAGCTGTTTTTT	CASSQAGTTGELFF
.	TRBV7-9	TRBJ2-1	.	TGTGCCAGCAGCTCCAGCAATGAGCAGTTCTTC	CASSSSNEQFF
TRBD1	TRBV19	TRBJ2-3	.	TGTGCCAGTAGTATAGCACAGGGGGCCGCAGATACGCAGTATTTT	CASSIAQGAADTQYF
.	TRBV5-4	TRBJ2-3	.	TGTGCCAGCAGCCGGCGGGCCACGCGTGACACAGATACGCAGTATTTT	CASSRRATRDTDTQYF
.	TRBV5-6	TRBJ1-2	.	TGTGCCAGCAGCTTGGTGTCAGATAACTATGGCTACACCTTC	CASSLVSDNYGYTF
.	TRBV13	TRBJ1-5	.	TGTGCCAGCAGCTTATTCAGACAGCCCCAGCATTTT	CASSLFRQPQHF
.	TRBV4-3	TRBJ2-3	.	TGCGCCAGCAGCCAAGATAATTTCCGGGAGAATGGCGCAGATACGCAGTATTTT	CASSQDNFRENGADTQYF
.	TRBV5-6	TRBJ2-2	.	TGTGCCAGCAGCTTGGTCGGACCTGGGGAGCTGTTTTTT	CASSLVGPGELFF
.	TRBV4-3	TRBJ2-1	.	TGCGCCAGCAGCCAAGACGGGGGACTGGGGATGAGCTCCTACAATGAGCAGTTCTTC	CASSQDGGLGMSSYNEQFF
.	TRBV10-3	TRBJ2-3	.	TGTGCCATCAGTGACCGGACTATATCTAGCACAGATACGCAGTATTTT	CAISDRTISSTDTQYF
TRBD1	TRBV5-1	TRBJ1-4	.	TGCGCCAGCAGCCGTGACAGGGGGCCGACTAATGAAAAACTGTTTTTT	CASSRDRGPTNEKLFF
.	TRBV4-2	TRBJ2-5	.	TGTGCCAGCAGCCAAGATCCGGGACTGGAGACCCAGTACTTC	CASSQDPGLETQYF
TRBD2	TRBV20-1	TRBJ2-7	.	TGCAGTGCTAGTGGGGGCGGGACGGGACTAGCGGTGTACGAGCAGTACTTC	CSASGGGTGLAVYEQYF
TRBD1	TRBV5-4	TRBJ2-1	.	TGTGCCAGCAGCTTACTTAACAGGGGCCACAATGAGCAGTTCTTC	CASSLLNRGHNEQFF